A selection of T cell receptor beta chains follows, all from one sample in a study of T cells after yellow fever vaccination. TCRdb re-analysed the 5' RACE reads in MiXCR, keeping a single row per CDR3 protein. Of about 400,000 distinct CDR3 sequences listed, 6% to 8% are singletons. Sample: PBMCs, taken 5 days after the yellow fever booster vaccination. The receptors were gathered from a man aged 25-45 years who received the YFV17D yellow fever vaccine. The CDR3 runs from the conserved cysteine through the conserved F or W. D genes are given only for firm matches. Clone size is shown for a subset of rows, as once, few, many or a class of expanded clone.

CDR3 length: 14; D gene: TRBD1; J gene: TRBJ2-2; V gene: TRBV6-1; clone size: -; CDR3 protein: CASSGQGVTGELFF; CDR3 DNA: TGTGCCAGCTCCGGACAGGGTGTCACCGGGGAGCTGTTTTTT
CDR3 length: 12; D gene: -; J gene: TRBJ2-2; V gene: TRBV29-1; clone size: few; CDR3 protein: CSVGGSFGELFF; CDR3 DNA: TGCAGCGTTGGGGGCAGTTTCGGGGAGCTGTTTTTT
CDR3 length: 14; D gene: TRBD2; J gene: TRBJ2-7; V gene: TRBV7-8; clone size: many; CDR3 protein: CASFPAGGPYEQYF; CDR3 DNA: TGTGCCAGCTTTCCAGCGGGGGGCCCCTACGAGCAGTACTTC
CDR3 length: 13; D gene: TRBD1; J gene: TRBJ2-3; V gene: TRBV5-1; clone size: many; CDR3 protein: CASSMDREDTQYF; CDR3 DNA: TGCGCCAGCAGCATGGACAGGGAAGATACGCAGTATTTT
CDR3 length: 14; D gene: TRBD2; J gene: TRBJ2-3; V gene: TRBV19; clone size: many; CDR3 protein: CASKLAGGPDTQYF; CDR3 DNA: TGTGCCAGTAAATTAGCGGGAGGGCCGGATACGCAGTATTTT
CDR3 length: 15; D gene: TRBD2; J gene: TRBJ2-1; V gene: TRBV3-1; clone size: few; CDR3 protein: CASSHPSGSDNEQFF; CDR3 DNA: TGTGCCAGCAGCCACCCTAGCGGGAGCGACAATGAGCAGTTCTTC
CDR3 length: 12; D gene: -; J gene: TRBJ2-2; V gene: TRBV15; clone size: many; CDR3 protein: CASRRFPGELFF; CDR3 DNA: TGTGCCTCGCGAAGGTTTCCCGGGGAGCTGTTTTTT
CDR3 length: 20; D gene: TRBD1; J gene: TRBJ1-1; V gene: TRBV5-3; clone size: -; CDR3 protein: CARSSTGQGRRSDKNTEAFF; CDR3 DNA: TGTGCCAGAAGCTCGACGGGACAGGGTAGGCGATCGGATAAGAACACTGAAGCTTTCTTT
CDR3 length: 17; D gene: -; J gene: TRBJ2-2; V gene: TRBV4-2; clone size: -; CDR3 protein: CASSQLTGIQVTGELFF; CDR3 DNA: TGTGCCAGCAGCCAACTTACGGGGATACAGGTTACCGGGGAGCTGTTTTTT
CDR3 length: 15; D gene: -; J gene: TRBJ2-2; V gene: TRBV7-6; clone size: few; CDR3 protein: CASSLGTGSTGELFF; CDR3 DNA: TGTGCCAGCAGCTTAGGCACAGGGAGCACCGGGGAGCTGTTTTTT
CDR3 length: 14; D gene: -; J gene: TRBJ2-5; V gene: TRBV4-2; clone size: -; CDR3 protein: CASSKDSFPETQYF; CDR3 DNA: TGTGCCAGCAGCAAAGATAGCTTTCCAGAGACCCAGTACTTC
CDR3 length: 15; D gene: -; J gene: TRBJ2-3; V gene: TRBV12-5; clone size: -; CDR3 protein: CASGLALLGSDTQYF; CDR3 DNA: TGTGCTAGTGGTTTGGCCCTTCTGGGCTCGGATACGCAGTATTTT
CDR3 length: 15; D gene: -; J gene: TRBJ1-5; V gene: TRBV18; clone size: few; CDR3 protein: CASSPRADSNQPQHF; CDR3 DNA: TGTGCCAGCTCACCACGTGCGGATAGCAATCAGCCCCAGCATTTT
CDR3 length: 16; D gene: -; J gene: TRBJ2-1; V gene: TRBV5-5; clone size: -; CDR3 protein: CASSLEGTWAYNEQFF; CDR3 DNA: TGTGCCAGCAGCTTGGAAGGGACATGGGCCTACAATGAGCAGTTCTTC
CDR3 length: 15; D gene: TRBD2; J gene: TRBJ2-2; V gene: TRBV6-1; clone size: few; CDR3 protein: CASSPQREGVGELFF; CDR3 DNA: TGTGCCAGCAGCCCCCAGCGGGAGGGTGTCGGGGAGCTGTTTTTT
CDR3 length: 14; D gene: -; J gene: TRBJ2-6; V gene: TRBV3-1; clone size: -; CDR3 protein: CASSPGPGANVLTF; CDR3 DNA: TGTGCCAGCAGCCCCGGTCCTGGGGCCAACGTCCTGACTTTC
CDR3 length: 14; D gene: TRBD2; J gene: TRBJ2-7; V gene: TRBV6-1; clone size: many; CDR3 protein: CASSPFGTTYEQYF; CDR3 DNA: TGTGCCAGCAGCCCATTCGGGACTACCTACGAGCAGTACTTC
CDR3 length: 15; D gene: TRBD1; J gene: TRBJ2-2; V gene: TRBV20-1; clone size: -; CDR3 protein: CSGFRDRGHPGELFF; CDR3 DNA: TGCAGTGGATTCCGGGACAGGGGCCATCCCGGGGAGCTGTTTTTT
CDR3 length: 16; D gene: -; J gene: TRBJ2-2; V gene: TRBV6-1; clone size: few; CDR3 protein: CASSSTRQANTGELFF; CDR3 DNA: TGTGCCAGCAGCTCCACCCGACAGGCGAACACCGGGGAGCTGTTTTTT
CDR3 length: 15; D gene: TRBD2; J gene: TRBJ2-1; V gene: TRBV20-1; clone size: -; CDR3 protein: CSARDPAGVNNEQFF; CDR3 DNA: TGCAGTGCTAGAGACCCAGCGGGAGTGAACAATGAGCAGTTCTTC
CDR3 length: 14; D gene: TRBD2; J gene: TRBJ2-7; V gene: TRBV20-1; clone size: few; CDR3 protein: CSARDERETYEQYF; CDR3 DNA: TGCAGTGCTAGAGATGAGCGGGAGACCTACGAGCAGTACTTC
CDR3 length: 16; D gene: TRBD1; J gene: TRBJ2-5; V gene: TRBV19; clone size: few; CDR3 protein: CASRPGQLYGGETQYF; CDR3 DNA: TGTGCCAGTAGGCCGGGACAGCTCTATGGGGGAGAGACCCAGTACTTC
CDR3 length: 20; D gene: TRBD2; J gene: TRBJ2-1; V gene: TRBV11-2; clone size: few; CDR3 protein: CASSLVGSGGASGYSYEQFF; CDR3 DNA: TGTGCCAGCAGCTTAGTAGGCTCTGGCGGGGCTAGCGGTTACTCGTATGAGCAGTTCTTC
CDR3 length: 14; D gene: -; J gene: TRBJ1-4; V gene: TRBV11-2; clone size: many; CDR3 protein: CASSFGATNEKLFF; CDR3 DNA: TGTGCCAGCAGCTTCGGAGCAACTAATGAAAAACTGTTTTTT